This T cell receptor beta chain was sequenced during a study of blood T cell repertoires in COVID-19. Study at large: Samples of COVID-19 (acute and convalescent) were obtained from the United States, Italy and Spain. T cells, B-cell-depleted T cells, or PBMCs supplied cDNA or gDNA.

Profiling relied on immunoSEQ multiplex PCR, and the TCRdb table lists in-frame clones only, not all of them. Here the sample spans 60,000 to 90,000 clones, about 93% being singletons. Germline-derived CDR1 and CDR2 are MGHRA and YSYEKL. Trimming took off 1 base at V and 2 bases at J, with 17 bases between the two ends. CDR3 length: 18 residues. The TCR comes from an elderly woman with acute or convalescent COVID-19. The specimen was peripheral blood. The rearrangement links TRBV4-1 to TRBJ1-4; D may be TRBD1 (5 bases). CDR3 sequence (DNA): TGCGCCAGCAGCCAAGGCCAAGTAGGGGCTGACACTAATGAAAAACTGTTTTTT. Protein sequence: CASSQGQVGADTNEKLFF.